This T cell receptor (beta chain) was documented in a study of T cells in Graves' hyperthyroidism and ophthalmopathy. There are many counts of this clonotype. Its antigen is currently unknown. At first hyperthyroidism diagnosis, before any ophthalmopathy symptoms, the blood sample was collected. Whole-study results and caveats: Blood also held most thyroid clonotypes expanded beyond 0.001.

This CDR3 comprises 15 residues. V gave up 4 bases and J gave up 9 bases; unmatched junction bases: 8. The germline V gene has CDR1 SGHDT and CDR2 YYEEEE. Amplification yielded TCR beta CDR3 regions, with RNA transcripts as the source. First-round RT-PCR of the TCR CDR3 relied on the HTBI primer set. From the multiplex PCR reads, TCRdb called clonotypes with MiXCR, one entry per CDR3 protein. The sample contains about 290,000 distinct CDR3 sequences, approximately 14% of which appear only once. The chain recombines TRBV5-6 with TRBJ1-6; 9 bases align to TRBD1. Sequencing input: blood. This sequence originates from a woman between 45 and 65 years old with Graves' hyperthyroidism that later progressed to Graves' ophthalmopathy. The CDR3 spells CASSPGTGRRSPLHF. CDR3 bases: TGTGCCAGCAGCCCGGGGACAGGGCGTCGTTCACCCCTCCACTTT.